This T cell receptor (beta chain) originates from a study of T cell responses to AZD1222 COVID-19 vaccine. The study's findings and limits: The number of AZD1222 recipients seropositive at baseline was only five or six. The donor cohort was predominantly white British with a female majority, and clonal diversity may have been underestimated. Nearly half of spike-specific TCRs reportedly target variant regions that are unmutated in the B.1.351 and B.1.1.7 variants. Among vaccine-associated CD4 TCRs, coverage spanned spike, with dominance at 160-218 and 743-854.

The table lists this clone with a few counts. The antigen is undetermined. Trimming removed 0 bases from V and 0 bases from J, with 3 bases in between. From germline, CDR1 is WNHNN and CDR2 SYGVQD (reference sequence). The CDR3 runs 14 residues. Assay: immunoSEQ multiplex PCR; the TCRdb copy retains only in-frame clones and omits some. Counted here are around 88,000 clones, nearly 90% occurring once; the ten biggest clones make up about 2.6%. This chain connects TRBV10-1 to TRBJ1-3; D is uncertain. The input for sequencing was peripheral blood, taken on day 0 of MenACWY control vaccination. The TCR was taken from an adult in good health. The CDR3 protein is CASSESHSGNTIYF. The CDR3 nucleotides read TGCGCCAGCAGTGAGTCGCACTCTGGAAACACCATATATTTT.